This TCR beta chain stems from a study of CD8+CD57+ T cells in acquired aplastic anemia. Study-wide background: The study obtained an average of approximately 2.9 ug of DNA from sorted CD4+ and CD8+ cells.

Regarding the study as a whole: Patients had around 28 CD8+ CDR3 sequences in common with controls (the shared set). Patients and controls were not found to differ significantly in CD8+ Simpson's diversity.

CDR1 DFQATT and CDR2 SNEGSKA come from the germline V gene (reference sequence). Trimming removed 3 bases from V and 5 bases from J, with 16 bases in between. CDR3 size: 14 residues. A note on this clonotype: Its specificity is not known.

Profiles of TCR beta VDJ and CDR3 were generated from a genomic DNA template. TCRdb processed the reads anew with MiXCR; each CDR3 protein has one entry. The profile covers 250,000 to 300,000 distinct CDR3 sequences, with roughly half appearing a single time and 6.5% to 10% taken by the ten largest. This chain links TRBV20-1 with TRBJ1-1; D call uncertain. The source of this sequence is a human donor with severe aplastic anemia or a healthy control (not recorded which). Sequenced material: sorted CD4+, CD8+, or CD8+CD57+ T cells (not recorded which) from PBMCs. The chain's CDR3 is CSASSPVVGTEAFF. DNA of the CDR3: TGCAGTGCTAGTTCTCCAGTTGTGGGTACTGAAGCTTTCTTT.